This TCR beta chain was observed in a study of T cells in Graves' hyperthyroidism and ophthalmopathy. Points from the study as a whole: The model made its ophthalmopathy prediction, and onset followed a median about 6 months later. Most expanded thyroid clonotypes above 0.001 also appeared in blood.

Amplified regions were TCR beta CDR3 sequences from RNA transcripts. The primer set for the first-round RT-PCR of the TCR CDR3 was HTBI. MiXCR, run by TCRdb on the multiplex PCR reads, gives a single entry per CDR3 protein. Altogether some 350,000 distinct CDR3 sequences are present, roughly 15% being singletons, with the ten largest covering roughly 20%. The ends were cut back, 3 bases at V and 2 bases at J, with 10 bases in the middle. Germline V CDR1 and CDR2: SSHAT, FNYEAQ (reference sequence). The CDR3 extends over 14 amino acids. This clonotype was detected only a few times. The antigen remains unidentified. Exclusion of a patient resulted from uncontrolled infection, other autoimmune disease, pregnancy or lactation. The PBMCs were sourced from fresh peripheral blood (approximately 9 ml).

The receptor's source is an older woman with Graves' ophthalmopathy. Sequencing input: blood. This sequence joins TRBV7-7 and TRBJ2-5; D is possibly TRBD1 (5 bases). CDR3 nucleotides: TGTGCCAGCAGCTTCCCAGGGCAGCAAGAGACCCAGTACTTC. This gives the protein CASSFPGQQETQYF. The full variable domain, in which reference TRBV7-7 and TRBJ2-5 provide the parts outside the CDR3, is GAGVSQSPRYKVTKRGQDVTLRCDPISSHATLYWYQQALGQGPEFLTYFNYEAQPDKSGLPSDRFSAERPEGSISTLTIQRTEQRDSAMYRCASSFPGQQETQYFGPGTRLLVL.